Presented here are 17 T cell receptor beta chains from one specimen sequenced in a study of blood T cell repertoires in COVID-19. Some clones are missing from TCRdb's copy, which holds only in-frame ones; the method was immunoSEQ multiplex PCR. The repertoire holds roughly 120,000 clones, with roughly 82% as singletons. The sample was peripheral blood. Receptors were obtained from a human donor in a cohort sampled during active COVID-19.

This clone was detected once. The rearrangement links TRBV4-3 to TRBJ2-1, with a possible D match to TRBD1 (6 bases). Germline V lookup: CDR1 LGHNA, CDR2 YSLEER. V lost 0 bases and J 10 bases, leaving 13 bases between the germline ends. This CDR3 contains 14 residues. In DNA, the CDR3 is TGCGCCAGCAGCCAAGAACCCCGGGACATCGAGCAGTTCTTC. This gives the protein CASSQEPRDIEQFF.

This chain connects TRBV6-5 to TRBJ2-3; TRBD1 is a possible D gene (5 bases). Per germline, CDR1 MNHEY and CDR2 SVGAGI. The CDR3 sequence is 15 residues long. V was shortened by 6 bases and J by 0 bases, with 13 bases between the two germline ends. The CDR3 sequence: CASRPTGTSTDTQYF. Written as DNA, the CDR3 is TGTGCCAGCAGGCCCACAGGAACTAGCACAGATACGCAGTATTTT.

The rearrangement links TRBV7-2 to TRBJ1-6; possibly TRBD1 for D (5 bases). The CDR3 spans 15 residues. CDR1 is SGHTA and CDR2 is FQGNSA in the germline V gene. V shed 5 bases and J shed 6 bases, with 14 bases lying between them. CDR3 in amino acids: CASSQLGQGNSPLHF. CDR3 nucleotides: TGTGCCAGCAGCCAGTTAGGTCAGGGTAATTCACCCCTCCACTTT.

The chain employs TRBV2 and TRBJ2-7, with TRBD1 matching over 7 bases. CDR3 length: 11 residues. Germline CDR1 and CDR2: SNHLY and FYNNEI. The V segment lost 7 bases and the J segment 6 bases; nucleotides outside the gene matches: 3. The CDR3 loop is CASKTGIEQYF. The CDR3 DNA sequence: TGTGCCAGCAAGACAGGGATCGAGCAGTACTTC. Variable domain in full (rest from reference TRBV2 and TRBJ2-7): EPEVTQTPSHQVTQMGQEVILRCVPISNHLYFYWYRQILGQKVEFLVSFYNNEISEKSEIFDDQFSVERPDGSNFTLKIRSTKLEDSAMYFCASKTGIEQYFGPGTRLTVT.

The V gene is TRBV6-2 or TRBV6-3, the J gene TRBJ1-6, with D possibly matching TRBD1 (6 bases). Trimming pared 6 bases from V and 6 bases from J, leaving 15 bases between. The length of the CDR3 is 15 residues. Germline V lookup: CDR1 MNHEY, CDR2 SVGEGT. CDR3 loop: CASSSPGQTNSPLHF. The DNA for the CDR3 is TGTGCCAGCAGCTCACCTGGACAGACTAATTCACCCCTCCACTTT.

The CDR3: CASSKLPPSNQPQHF. The DNA for the CDR3 is TGTGCCAGCAGTAAACTACCGCCGTCCAATCAGCCCCAGCATTTT. The chain employs TRBV6-5 and TRBJ1-5; D is unresolved. The CDR3 extends over 15 amino acids. V shed 5 bases and J shed 3 bases, with 14 bases lying between them. Germline V gives CDR1 MNHEY, CDR2 SVGAGI.

The sample holds one count of this clone. J is TRBJ1-3 and V is TRBV27; D ambiguous. Between the trimmed V and J ends, which lost 8 bases and 3 bases, there was a span of 14 bases. The CDR3 runs to 14 residues. Per the germline V gene, CDR1 is MNHEY and CDR2 is SMNVEV (reference sequence). In DNA, the CDR3 is TGTGCCAGCGCCCCCCTACTAGGTGGAAACACCATATATTTT. As protein: CASAPLLGGNTIYF.

The chain recombines TRBV19 with TRBJ1-6, with D perhaps TRBD1 (5 bases). CDR3 length: 13 residues. V was shortened by 5 bases and J by 6 bases, with 8 bases between the two germline ends. From germline, CDR1 is LNHDA and CDR2 SQIVND (reference sequence). CDR3 sequence reads: CASSPDSNSPLHF. Here the CDR3 DNA reads TGTGCCAGTAGTCCAGACAGTAATTCACCCCTCCACTTT.

This chain uses TRBV9 with TRBJ2-1; TRBD2 matches at 8 bases. Trimming took 7 bases from V and 0 from J; bases not matched to a gene: 3. This CDR3 region has 14 residues. From germline, CDR1 is SGDLS and CDR2 YYNGEE. CDR3 region: CASQRGSSYNEQFF. The DNA for the CDR3 is TGTGCCAGCCAGCGGGGGAGCTCCTACAATGAGCAGTTCTTC.

The J gene is TRBJ2-3, the V gene TRBV7-2, with no clear D. From germline, CDR1 is SGHTA and CDR2 FQGNSA. This CDR3 region has 12 residues. Trimming shortened V by 5 bases and J by 6 bases, and 9 bases separated the two germline ends. The DNA for the CDR3 is TGTGCCAGCAGCCTATTAGTGGATACGCAGTATTTT. Residues: CASSLLVDTQYF.

This clone was seen a few times. The chain couples TRBV27 to TRBJ2-3, with D perhaps matching TRBD2 (5 bases). Germline lookup yields CDR1 MNHEY and CDR2 SMNVEV (reference sequence). V gave up 2 bases and J gave up 4 bases, with 10 bases separating them. The CDR3 is made up of 14 amino acids. The CDR3 coding sequence is TGTGCCAGCAGTTTAGAAAGGGAGCCAGATACGCAGTATTTT. This translates into CASSLEREPDTQYF.

The chain combines TRBV18 with TRBJ2-3, with 9 bases aligning to TRBD2. V lost 3 bases to trimming and J lost 2 bases; unmatched junction nucleotides: 6. CDR1 KGHSH and CDR2 LQKENI come from the germline V gene. The CDR3 contains 16 residues. The CDR3 region is CASSPRTSGPTDTQYF. For the CDR3, the DNA is TGTGCCAGCTCACCGCGCACTAGCGGGCCCACAGATACGCAGTATTTT.

This rearrangement joins TRBV13 to TRBJ2-2, with 7 nucleotides matching TRBD2. Germline lookup yields CDR1 PRHDT and CDR2 FYEKMQ (reference sequence). V shed 5 bases, J shed 4 bases, and the junction held 19 bases outside the gene matches. The CDR3 spans 19 residues. CDR3 sequence: CASSGRGPDSLRITGELFF. The CDR3 DNA is TGTGCCAGCAGCGGGAGGGGCCCGGACTCGCTAAGGATCACCGGGGAGCTGTTTTTT.

This clone was seen just once. This chain uses TRBV7-8 with TRBJ1-4, with a tentative D call TRBD1 (6 bases). Trimming took off 5 bases at V and 8 bases at J, with 15 bases between the two ends. The germline gives CDR1 SGHVS, CDR2 FQNEAQ. The CDR3 consists of 14 residues. The CDR3 sequence: CASSAQTGWEKLFF. CDR3 bases: TGTGCCAGCAGCGCACAAACAGGGTGGGAAAAACTGTTTTTT.

Here the CDR3 DNA reads TGTGCCTGGAGTGCCCCTGACAGCTACACTGAAGCTTTCTTT. This translates into CAWSAPDSYTEAFF. The J gene is TRBJ1-1, the V gene TRBV30, with D possibly matching TRBD1 (5 bases). Trimming stripped 1 base from V and 3 bases from J, with 12 bases between. This CDR3 is built from 14 residues. The germline V gene has CDR1 GTSNPN and CDR2 SVGIG (reference sequence).

In this sample, this clone turned up once. The same CDR3 is also encoded by other DNA sequences in this sample. The V and J genes are TRBV5-1 and TRBJ2-2; TRBD2 might be the D (6 bases). The CDR3 consists of 13 residues. CDR1 is SGHRS, CDR2 YFSETQ, per germline. V lost 4 bases and J lost 5, with 9 bases in between. DNA of the CDR3: TGCGCCAGCAGCCCGGAGGGGACCGGGGAGCTGTTTTTT. Its protein product is CASSPEGTGELFF.

There are a few counts of this clone. The V call is TRBV7-9, the J call TRBJ2-7; D may be TRBD2 (6 bases). Germline V lookup: CDR1 SEHNR, CDR2 FQNEAQ (reference sequence). The length of the CDR3 is 15 residues. V lost 5 bases and J 0 bases, leaving 14 bases between the germline ends. The CDR3 is CASSEKGLDSYEQYF. The CDR3 DNA sequence: TGTGCCAGCAGCGAAAAGGGACTGGACTCCTACGAGCAGTACTTC. The whole variable domain, remainder taken from reference TRBV7-9 and TRBJ2-7, is DTGVSQNPRHKITKRGQNVTFRCDPISEHNRLYWYRQTLGQGPEFLTYFQNEAQLEKSRLLSDRFSAERPKGSFSTLEIQRTEQGDSAMYLCASSEKGLDSYEQYFGPGTRLTVT.